This T cell receptor beta chain was identified in a study of Graves' ophthalmopathy and Graves' hyperthyroidism. Overall study results and limits: Among expanded thyroid clonotypes above 0.001 frequency, most also occurred in blood. Its predictions of ophthalmopathy progression gave the model over 65% sensitivity and 72.22% specificity.

Trimming took 5 bases from V and 0 from J; bases not matched to a gene: 11. Germline CDR1 SGHVS, CDR2 FQNEAQ. This CDR3 has 20 residues. Exclusion applied to patients with other autoimmune diseases, uncontrolled infections, pregnancy or lactation. Remarks on this clonotype: Antigen specificity is unknown.

Amplification of the TCR beta CDR3 regions used RNA transcripts (as template). In the first round, RT-PCR was carried out with HTBI primers, and a multiplex PCR formed the second round. MiXCR, run by TCRdb on the multiplex PCR reads, gives a single entry per CDR3 protein. This sample has 13,000 to 15,000 distinct CDR3 sequences; 50% occur once, and the top ten carry around 42%. The chain links TRBV7-8 to TRBJ2-6; 12 bases map to TRBD2. The specimen was peripheral blood. This clonotype was obtained from a woman aged 30 to 39 with Graves' ophthalmopathy. CDR3 region: CASSPRSGTSGLSGANVLTF. The CDR3 DNA sequence: TGTGCCAGCAGCCCGAGGTCCGGGACTAGCGGGCTCTCTGGGGCCAACGTCCTGACTTTC.